A selection of T cell receptor beta chains follows, all from one sample in a study of response to subunit inactivated influenza vaccine. MiXCR, run by TCRdb on the RT-PCR reads, gives a single entry per CDR3 protein. The data hold around 530,000 distinct CDR3 sequences, with 15% to 20% observed a single time. The input for sequencing was CD4+ T cells sorted from PBMCs, taken 23 months after vaccination. The receptors come from a man aged 45 to 75 who received an inactivated influenza vaccine. CDR3s include the opening cysteine and the closing phenylalanine or tryptophan. The D gene is left open where the match is weak. The size entry is marked missing in some rows and otherwise reads once, few, many or a size class.

-	TRBV28	TRBJ1-6	-	CASTSSYNSPLHF	TGTGCCAGCACAAGCTCCTATAATTCACCCCTCCACTTT
few	TRBV2	TRBJ2-5	TRBD1	CASSEAQTGVETQYF	TGTGCCAGCAGTGAAGCTCAGACAGGGGTTGAGACCCAGTACTTC
-	TRBV9	TRBJ2-5	-	CASSVDVSQETQYF	TGTGCCAGCAGCGTAGACGTTAGCCAAGAGACCCAGTACTTC
once	TRBV29-1	TRBJ1-1	TRBD1	CSANPGQRNTEAFF	TGCAGCGCAAACCCGGGACAGCGGAACACTGAAGCTTTCTTT
-	TRBV12-3/TRBV12-4	TRBJ2-1	-	CASSLAAGAFLFF	TGTGCCAGCAGCTTAGCTGCCGGTGCCTTTTTGTTCTTC
-	TRBV20-1	TRBJ2-5	TRBD1	CSARPGGRETQYF	TGCAGTGCTAGACCAGGGGGTAGAGAGACCCAGTACTTC
-	TRBV30	TRBJ2-1	-	CAWSGPTHNEQFF	TGTGCCTGGAGCGGCCCTACCCACAATGAGCAGTTCTTC
few	TRBV12-3/TRBV12-4	TRBJ2-5	-	CASSFNSETQYF	TGTGCCAGCAGTTTTAACAGTGAGACCCAGTACTTC
few	TRBV20-1	TRBJ2-1	TRBD2	CSARSNSPSGSTREQFF	TGCAGTGCTAGATCAAACAGTCCTAGCGGGAGTACTCGCGAGCAGTTCTTC
few	TRBV6-2/TRBV6-3	TRBJ2-1	TRBD2	CASSNPGTSVTYNEQFF	TGTGCCAGCAGCAATCCCGGGACTAGCGTCACCTACAATGAGCAGTTCTTC
many	TRBV5-4	TRBJ2-5	-	CASSSFRQDIQETQYF	TGTGCCAGCAGCTCCTTCAGACAGGACATCCAAGAGACCCAGTACTTC
-	TRBV5-1	TRBJ2-3	-	CASSPPWTDTQYF	TGCGCCAGCAGCCCTCCCTGGACAGATACGCAGTATTTT
few	TRBV28	TRBJ2-6	-	CASSSPGTSNVLTF	TGTGCCAGCAGTTCCCCCGGGACCTCCAACGTCCTGACTTTC
-	TRBV7-7	TRBJ2-7	-	CASSSGSIPAEQYF	TGTGCTAGCAGCTCAGGTTCCATCCCAGCCGAGCAGTACTTC
many	TRBV5-5	TRBJ2-7	-	CASSAGTFYEQYF	TGTGCCAGCAGCGCCGGGACCTTCTACGAGCAGTACTTC
-	TRBV28	TRBJ1-5	TRBD1	CASRAGTGWNQPQHF	TGTGCCAGCAGGGCCGGGACAGGATGGAATCAGCCCCAGCATTTT